This T cell receptor (beta chain) was captured by sequencing in a study of response to subunit inactivated influenza vaccine. Unmatched junction bases numbered 8, after V lost 0 bases and J lost 2 bases. This CDR3 contains 16 residues. Germline CDR1 DFQATT, CDR2 SNEGSKA (reference sequence). MiXCR, applied by TCRdb to the RT-PCR reads, yields one record per CDR3 protein. The table has about 180,000 distinct CDR3 sequences, nearly 9.5% seen once. This clonotype came up a few times. The chain carries TRBV20-1 and TRBJ2-3, with 7 positions matching TRBD2. The source material was non-naive T cells sorted from PBMCs, sampled on the day of vaccination. This clonotype was sampled from a man aged 50 or older who received an inactivated influenza vaccine. This chain's CDR3 is CSARDTERDLTDTQYF. CDR3 nucleotides: TGCAGTGCTAGAGATACCGAGCGGGACCTCACAGATACGCAGTATTTT.